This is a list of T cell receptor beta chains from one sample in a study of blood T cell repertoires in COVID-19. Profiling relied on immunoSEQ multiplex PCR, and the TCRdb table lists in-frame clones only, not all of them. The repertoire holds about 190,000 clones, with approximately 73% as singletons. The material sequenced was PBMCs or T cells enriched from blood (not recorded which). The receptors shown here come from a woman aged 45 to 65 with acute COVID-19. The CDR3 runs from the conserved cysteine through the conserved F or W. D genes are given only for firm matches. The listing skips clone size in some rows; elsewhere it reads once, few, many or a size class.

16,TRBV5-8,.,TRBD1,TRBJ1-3,CASSTWDSDTGNTIYF,TGTGCCAGCAGCACCTGGGACAGCGATACTGGAAACACCATATATTTT
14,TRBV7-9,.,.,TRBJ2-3,CASSLGVASDTQYF,TGTGCCAGCAGCTTAGGAGTCGCATCAGATACGCAGTATTTT
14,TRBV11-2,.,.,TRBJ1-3,CASSLGSPGNTIYF,TGTGCCAGCAGCCTCGGGAGTCCAGGAAACACCATATATTTT
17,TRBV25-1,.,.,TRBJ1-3,CASSDPGRGGAGNTIYF,TGTGCCAGCAGTGATCCCGGGCGGGGGGGAGCTGGAAACACCATATATTTT
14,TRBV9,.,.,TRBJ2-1,CASSVDLQFDEQFF,TGTGCCAGCAGCGTAGACCTCCAGTTCGATGAGCAGTTCTTC
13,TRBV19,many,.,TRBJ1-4,CASSPDNNEKLFF,TGTGCCAGTAGTCCTGACAATAATGAAAAACTGTTTTTT
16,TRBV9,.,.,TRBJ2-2,CASSSPPGRETGELFF,TGTGCCAGCAGCTCACCCCCGGGCAGGGAAACCGGGGAGCTGTTTTTT
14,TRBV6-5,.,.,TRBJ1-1,CASSPDRSNTEAFF,TGTGCCAGCAGTCCCGACAGGAGTAACACTGAAGCTTTCTTT
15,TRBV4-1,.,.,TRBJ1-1,CASSQGTGISTEAFF,TGCGCCAGCAGCCAGGGAACAGGGATTAGCACTGAAGCTTTCTTT
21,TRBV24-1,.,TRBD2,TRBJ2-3,CATSDREQRGPHQRFTDTQYF,TGTGCCACCAGTGACCGGGAACAGCGGGGGCCACACCAGCGTTTTACAGATACGCAGTATTTT
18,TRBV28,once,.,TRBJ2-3,CASSFPLPLGANSDTQYF,TGTGCCAGCAGTTTCCCTCTTCCCTTGGGGGCCAATTCAGATACGCAGTATTTT
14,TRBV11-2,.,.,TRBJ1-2,CASTQGYGNYGYTF,TGTGCCAGCACACAGGGATACGGCAACTATGGCTACACCTTC
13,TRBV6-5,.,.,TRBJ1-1,CASSPGTKRKAFF,TGTGCCAGCAGCCCCGGGACAAAAAGGAAAGCTTTCTTT
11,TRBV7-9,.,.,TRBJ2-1,CASSSNNEQFF,TGTGCCAGCAGCTCAAACAATGAGCAGTTCTTC
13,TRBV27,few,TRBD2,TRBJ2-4,CASRGRGRDIQYF,TGTGCCAGCCGGGGGAGGGGACGGGACATTCAGTACTTC
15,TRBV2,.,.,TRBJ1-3,CASTPNGVRGNTIYF,TGTGCCAGCACCCCGAACGGGGTGCGTGGAAACACCATATATTTT
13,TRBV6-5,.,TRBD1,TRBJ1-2,CASAFRTGDGYTF,TGTGCCTCAGCTTTCCGGACAGGGGACGGCTACACCTTC
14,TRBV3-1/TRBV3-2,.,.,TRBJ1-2,CASSRGGLGSGYTF,TGTGCCAGCAGCCGGGGGGGGCTGGGGTCTGGCTACACCTTC
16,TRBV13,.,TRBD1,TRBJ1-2,CASSLGGQGNGYGYTF,TGTGCCAGCAGCTTAGGGGGACAGGGGAACGGGTATGGCTACACCTTC
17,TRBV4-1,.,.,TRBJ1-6,CASSQVLASQYNSPLHF,TGCGCCAGCAGCCAAGTTTTAGCCAGCCAATATAATTCACCCCTCCACTTT
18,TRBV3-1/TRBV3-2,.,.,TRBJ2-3,CASSQDLLDVGYTDTQYF,TGTGCCAGCAGCCAAGATTTGTTAGATGTGGGCTACACAGATACGCAGTATTTT
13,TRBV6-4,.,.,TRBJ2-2,CASGRGDTGELFF,TGTGCCAGCGGCAGGGGTGACACCGGGGAGCTGTTTTTT
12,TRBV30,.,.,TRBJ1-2,CAWNIGGDGYTF,TGTGCCTGGAATATAGGGGGGGATGGCTACACCTTC
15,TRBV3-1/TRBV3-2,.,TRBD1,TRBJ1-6,CASSQLDRDNSPLHF,TGTGCCAGCAGCCAACTAGACAGGGATAATTCACCCCTCCACTTT
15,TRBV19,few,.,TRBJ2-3,CASSTGARGTDTQYF,TGTGCCAGCTCGACCGGGGCAAGGGGGACAGATACGCAGTATTTT
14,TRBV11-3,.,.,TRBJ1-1,CASSSAGSGTEAFF,TGTGCCAGCAGCTCAGCGGGGAGCGGGACTGAAGCTTTCTTT
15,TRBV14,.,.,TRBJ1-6,CASSQENLRNSPLHF,TGTGCCAGCAGCCAAGAGAATCTACGAAATTCACCCCTCCACTTT
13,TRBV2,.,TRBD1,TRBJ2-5,CASSRDSQETQYF,TGTGCCAGCAGCCGGGACAGCCAAGAGACCCAGTACTTC